The following is a TCR beta chain sequence with its context. The germline V gene has CDR1 KGHDR and CDR2 SFDVKD. This CDR3 spans 16 amino acids. The ends lost 9 bases at V and 4 bases at J; junction bases unmatched: 10. This specimen belongs to a study of blood T cell repertoires in COVID-19. Method: immunoSEQ multiplex PCR; TCRdb's copy keeps in-frame clones and lacks some. This sample has roughly 87,000 clones; roughly 89% occur once, and the top ten carry approximately 5.2%. Source material: peripheral blood. This TCR was recovered from a woman of 80 years or more with active COVID-19. The V call is TRBV24-1, the J call TRBJ2-2, with 10 bases identical to TRBD1. The CDR3 DNA follows: TGTGCCACCGCAGACTCCGGACAGGGGGTCACCGGGGAGCTGTTTTTT. Translation: CATADSGQGVTGELFF.